This T cell receptor beta chain emerged from a study of blood T cell repertoires in COVID-19. Study overall: COVID-19 samples, acute and convalescent, were from the United States, Italy and Spain. Sample material is recorded as cDNA or gDNA derived from T cells, B-cell-depleted T cells, or PBMCs.

CDR1 is LGHNA and CDR2 is YSLEER in the germline V gene. V was clipped by 0 bases and J by 4 bases; unmatched bases: 10. This CDR3 is built from 17 residues. In the authors' methods: How many nucleated cells were present was estimated from reference gene primer amplification. TCRdb's table, derived via immunoSEQ multiplex PCR, lists solely in-frame clones and lacks some. V, J and clone size are those of that table, while D and trimming were read from the DNA. The data contain under 300,000 clones, around 87% of them singletons. This chain connects TRBV4-3 to TRBJ2-3, with 7 bases identical to TRBD1. Sequenced: peripheral blood. This receptor was obtained from an older woman with active or convalescent COVID-19. The CDR3 protein is CASSQDYRGRGSDTQYF. The CDR3 DNA reads TGCGCCAGCAGCCAAGATTACAGGGGAAGGGGCTCAGATACGCAGTATTTT.